The source of this T cell receptor beta chain is a study of tumor-infiltrating lymphocytes in oesophageal squamous cell carcinoma. CDR3 length equals 14 residues. Germline V gene lookup returns CDR1 SGHVS and CDR2 FQNEAQ. In TCRdb, the PCR reads were re-called with MiXCR into one record per CDR3 protein. The sample has some 14,000 distinct CDR3 sequences, roughly half seen once. About this clonotype: One end of the junction does not line up with germline, which may come from a read error.

This chain joins TRBV7-8 and TRBJ2-6; D might be TRBD1 (5 bases). This receptor was obtained from a female donor with esophageal squamous cell carcinoma. What was sequenced was blood. CDR3 loop: CASSPRVDNSPLHF. The CDR3 DNA reads as TGTGCCAGCAGCCCCAGGGTTGACAATTCACCCCTCCACTTC.